Below, one T cell receptor (beta chain) is given with its context. Its antigen remains unknown. These data come from a study of TIL therapy for anti-PD-1-resistant metastatic lung cancer. Overall study: Progressing patients received lymphodepletion, expanded TIL infusion and IL-2. Tumors had a median PD-L1 proportion score of less than 6.5%. Study-wide points: After infusion, TIL clonotypes partly replaced peripheral T cells and declined over months.

The immunoSEQ assay was v3. The table came from immunoSEQ multiplex PCR; TCRdb's copy has only in-frame clones and leaves some out. The table shows more than 55,000 clones, with roughly 66% occurring only once. V gave up 2 bases and J gave up 12 bases; unmatched junction bases: 7. CDR1 and CDR2 from the germline V gene are MNHNS and SASEGT. The length of the CDR3 is 12 residues. Time point defined: pre-treatment sample, taken before nivolumab and TIL therapy. Sequencing was performed on blood, taken at baseline. The receptor comes from a person aged 25-85 years with non-small cell lung cancer. The chain links TRBV6-1 to TRBJ2-7; 7 bases line up with TRBD1. This CDR3 reads CASSEPGQVGYF. CDR3 nucleotide sequence: TGTGCCAGCAGTGAACCAGGACAGGTAGGGTACTTC.